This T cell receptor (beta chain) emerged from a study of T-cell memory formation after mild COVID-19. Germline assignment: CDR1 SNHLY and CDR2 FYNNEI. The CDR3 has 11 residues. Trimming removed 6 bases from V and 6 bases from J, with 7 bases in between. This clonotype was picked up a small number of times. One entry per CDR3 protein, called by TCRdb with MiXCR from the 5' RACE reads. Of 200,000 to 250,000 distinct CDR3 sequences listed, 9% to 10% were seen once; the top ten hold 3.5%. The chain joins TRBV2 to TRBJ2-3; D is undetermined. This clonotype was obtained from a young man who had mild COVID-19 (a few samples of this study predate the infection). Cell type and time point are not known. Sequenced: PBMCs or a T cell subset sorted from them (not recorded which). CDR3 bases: TGTGCCAGCAGGTGGTATGATACGCAGTATTTT. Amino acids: CASRWYDTQYF.